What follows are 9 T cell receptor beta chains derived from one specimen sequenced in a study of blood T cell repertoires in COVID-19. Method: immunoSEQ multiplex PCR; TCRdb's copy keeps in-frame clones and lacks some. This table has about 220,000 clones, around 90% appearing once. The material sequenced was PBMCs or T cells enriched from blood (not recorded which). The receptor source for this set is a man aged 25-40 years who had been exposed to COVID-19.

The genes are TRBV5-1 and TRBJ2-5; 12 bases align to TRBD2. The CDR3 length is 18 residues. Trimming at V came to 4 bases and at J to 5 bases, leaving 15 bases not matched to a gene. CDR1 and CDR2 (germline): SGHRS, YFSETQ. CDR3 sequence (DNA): TGCGCCAGCAGCCGGATCGGGGCTAGCGGGGGGGCCGTGGAGACCCAGTACTTC. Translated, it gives CASSRIGASGGAVETQYF.

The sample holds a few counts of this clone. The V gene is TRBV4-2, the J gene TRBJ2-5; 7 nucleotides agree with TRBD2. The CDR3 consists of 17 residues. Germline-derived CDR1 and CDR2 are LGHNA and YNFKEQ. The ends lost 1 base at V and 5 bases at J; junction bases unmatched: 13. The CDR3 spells CASSQALGGGGVETQYF. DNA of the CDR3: TGTGCCAGCAGCCAAGCCCTCGGCGGGGGAGGCGTCGAGACCCAGTACTTC.

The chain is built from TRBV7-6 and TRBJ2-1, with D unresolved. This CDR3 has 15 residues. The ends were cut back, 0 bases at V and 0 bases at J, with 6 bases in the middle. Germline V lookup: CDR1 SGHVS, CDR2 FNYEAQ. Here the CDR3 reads CASSLAWSSYNEQFF. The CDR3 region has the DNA TGTGCCAGCAGCTTAGCATGGAGCTCCTACAATGAGCAGTTCTTC.

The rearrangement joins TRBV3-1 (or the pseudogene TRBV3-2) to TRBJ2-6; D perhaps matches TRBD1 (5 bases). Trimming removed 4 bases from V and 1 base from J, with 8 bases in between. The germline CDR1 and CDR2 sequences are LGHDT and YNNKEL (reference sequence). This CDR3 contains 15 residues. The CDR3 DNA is TGTGCCAGCAGCCCCGACAGTTCTGGGGCCAACGTCCTGACTTTC. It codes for CASSPDSSGANVLTF.

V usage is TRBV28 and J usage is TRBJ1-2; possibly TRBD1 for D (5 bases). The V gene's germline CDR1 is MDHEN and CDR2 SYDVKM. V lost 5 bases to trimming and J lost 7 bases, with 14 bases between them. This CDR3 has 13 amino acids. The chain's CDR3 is CASSDQGGSGYTF. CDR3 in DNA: TGTGCCAGCAGTGACCAGGGCGGGAGTGGCTACACCTTC.

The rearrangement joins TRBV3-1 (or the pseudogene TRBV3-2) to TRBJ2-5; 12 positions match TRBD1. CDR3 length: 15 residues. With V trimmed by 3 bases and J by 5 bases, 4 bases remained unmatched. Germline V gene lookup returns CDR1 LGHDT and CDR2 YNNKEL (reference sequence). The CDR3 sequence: CASSHGDRGLETQYF. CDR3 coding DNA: TGTGCCAGCAGCCATGGGGACAGGGGGCTCGAGACCCAGTACTTC.

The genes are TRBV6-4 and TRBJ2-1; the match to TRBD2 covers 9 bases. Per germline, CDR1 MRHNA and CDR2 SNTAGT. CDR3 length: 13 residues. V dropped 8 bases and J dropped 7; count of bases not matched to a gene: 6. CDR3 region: CASAPGLANEQFF. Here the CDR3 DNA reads TGTGCCAGCGCCCCGGGACTAGCAAATGAGCAGTTCTTC.

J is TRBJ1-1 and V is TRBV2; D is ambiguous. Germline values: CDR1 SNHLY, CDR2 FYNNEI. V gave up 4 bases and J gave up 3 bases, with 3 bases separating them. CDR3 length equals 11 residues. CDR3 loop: CASSGHTEAFF. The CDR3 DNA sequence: TGTGCCAGCAGTGGGCACACTGAAGCTTTCTTT.

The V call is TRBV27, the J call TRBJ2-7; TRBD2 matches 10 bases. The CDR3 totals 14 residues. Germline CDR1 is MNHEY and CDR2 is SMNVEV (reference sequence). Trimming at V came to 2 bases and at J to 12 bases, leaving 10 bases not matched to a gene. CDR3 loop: CASSLTTSGAPRYF. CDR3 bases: TGTGCCAGCAGTTTAACTACTAGCGGGGCTCCGCGGTACTTC.